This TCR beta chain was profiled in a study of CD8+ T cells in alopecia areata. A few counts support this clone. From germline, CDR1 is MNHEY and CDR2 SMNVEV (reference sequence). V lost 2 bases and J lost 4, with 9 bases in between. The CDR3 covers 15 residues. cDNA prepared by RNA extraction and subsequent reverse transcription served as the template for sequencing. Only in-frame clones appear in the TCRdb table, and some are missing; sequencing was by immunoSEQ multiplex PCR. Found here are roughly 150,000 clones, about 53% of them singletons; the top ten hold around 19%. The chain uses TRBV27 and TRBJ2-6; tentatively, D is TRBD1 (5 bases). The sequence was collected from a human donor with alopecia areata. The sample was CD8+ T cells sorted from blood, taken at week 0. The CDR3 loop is CASSLQGSGANVLTF. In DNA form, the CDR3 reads TGTGCCAGCAGTTTACAGGGCTCCGGGGCCAACGTCCTGACTTTC.